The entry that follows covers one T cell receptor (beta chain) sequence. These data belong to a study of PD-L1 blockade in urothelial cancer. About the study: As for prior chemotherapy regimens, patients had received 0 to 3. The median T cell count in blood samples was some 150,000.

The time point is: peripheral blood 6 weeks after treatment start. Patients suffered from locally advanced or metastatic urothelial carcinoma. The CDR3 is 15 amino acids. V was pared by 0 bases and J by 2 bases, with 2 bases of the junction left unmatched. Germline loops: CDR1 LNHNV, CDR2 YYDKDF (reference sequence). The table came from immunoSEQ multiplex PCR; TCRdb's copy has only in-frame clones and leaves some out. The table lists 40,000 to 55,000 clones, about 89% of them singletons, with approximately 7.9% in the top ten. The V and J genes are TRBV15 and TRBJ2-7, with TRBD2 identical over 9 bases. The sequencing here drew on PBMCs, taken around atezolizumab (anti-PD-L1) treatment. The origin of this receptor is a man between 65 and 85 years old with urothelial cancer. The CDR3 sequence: CATSRELAGAYEQYF. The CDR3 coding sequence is TGTGCCACCAGCAGAGAATTAGCGGGGGCCTACGAGCAGTACTTC.